These 21 T cell receptor beta chains were all obtained from the same sample, sequenced in a study of CD8+CD57+ T cells in acquired aplastic anemia. It was patients with CD8+CD57+ cell expansion by flow cytometry who were chosen for sequencing. According to the study, genomic DNA was the template for TCR beta VDJ and CDR3 profiling. TCRdb reanalysed the reads using MiXCR and keeps one entry per CDR3 protein. The data contain 150,000 to 200,000 distinct CDR3 sequences, over 40% of them singletons. Sequenced material: sorted CD4+, CD8+, or CD8+CD57+ T cells (not recorded which) from PBMCs. The receptors shown here come from a human donor with aplastic anemia.

In the case of this clonotype: An end of the junction does not agree with germline; a read error may underlie this. The chain uses TRBV2 and TRBJ1-3, with no clear D. CDR1 is SNHLY, CDR2 FYNNEI, per germline. CDR3 length: 12 residues. This chain's CDR3 is CASRRAGNTVYF. CDR3 DNA: TGTGCCAGTCGACGGGCGGGAAACACCGTATATTTT.

The chain is built from TRBV19 and TRBJ2-5; D perhaps matches TRBD1 (6 bases). V was pared by 2 bases and J by 5 bases, with 12 bases between. The CDR3 is 14 amino acids. Germline CDR1 reads LNHDA; CDR2 reads SQIVND (reference sequence). As DNA, the CDR3 is TGTGCCAGTAGTATACGGGGAAGGGGGGAGACCCAGTACTTC. It is translated as CASSIRGRGETQYF.

The chain carries TRBV20-1 and TRBJ2-1; the D is unclear. The V end lost 2 bases, the J end lost 9 bases, and 8 bases lay between the germline ends. CDR3 length equals 11 residues. The germline CDR1 and CDR2 sequences are DFQATT and SNEGSKA (reference sequence). The CDR3 DNA reads TGCAGTGCTAGACGTAACTCTGAGCAGTTCTTC. Amino acids: CSARRNSEQFF.

Worth noting for this clonotype: A junction boundary mismatches the germline segment, possibly from a read error. The gene calls are TRBV10-2 and TRBJ2-7; D is possibly TRBD1 (5 bases). Germline-derived CDR1 and CDR2 are WSHSY and SAAADI. The length of the CDR3 is 14 residues. The DNA of the CDR3 is TGTGCCAGCAGTGAATTGTCAGGGAACTACGAGCAGTACTTC. Translated, it gives CASSELSGNYEQYF.

This clonotype was picked up a small number of times. Possible read error: a much larger clone is one base away. Lacking the conserved final phenylalanine or tryptophan, this CDR3 likely reflects a read error. This chain joins TRBV25-1 and TRBJ2-5, with 10 bases matching TRBD2. J was trimmed by 4 bases and V by 5 bases; bases with no gene match: 7. The CDR3 totals 15 residues. Germline V CDR1 and CDR2: MGHDK, SYGVNS. CDR3 nucleotide sequence: TGTGCCAGCAGTCCCCCTAGACTAGCGGGAGAGACCCAGTACTCC. It translates to CASSPPRLAGETQYS.

The chain couples TRBV5-1 to TRBJ2-5; D tentatively fits TRBD1 or TRBD2 (5 bases each). This CDR3 is built from 16 residues. V was clipped by 1 base and J by 1 base, with 14 bases between them. The germline V gene has CDR1 SGHRS and CDR2 YFSETQ. CDR3 sequence (DNA): TGCGCCAGCAGCTTGTGGGGGAGCGATCGCCAAGAGACCCAGTACTTC. It translates to CASSLWGSDRQETQYF.

The chain uses TRBV6-4 and TRBJ1-2; 7 bases fit TRBD1. Germline V lookup: CDR1 MRHNA, CDR2 SNTAGT. The trim removed 6 bases at V and 3 bases at J, leaving 7 bases unmatched. CDR3 length: 14 amino acids. The CDR3 DNA is TGTGCCAGCAGCCCCCAACAGGGGTACTATGGCTACACCTTC. It translates to CASSPQQGYYGYTF.

This clonotype was counted a few times. CDR3 loop: CASSGTGTGNQPQHF. CDR3 in DNA: TGTGCCAGCAGTGGGACCGGGACAGGGAATCAGCCCCAGCATTTT. V usage is TRBV27 and J usage is TRBJ1-5; 9 bases align to TRBD1. After removal of 5 bases from V and 4 bases from J, the junction contained 6 bases not matched to a gene. This CDR3 is 15 amino acids long. The germline gives CDR1 MNHEY, CDR2 SMNVEV (reference sequence).

As regards this clonotype: A read error is possible here, since a much larger clone lies one base away. The chain is built from TRBV20-1 and TRBJ2-3; 14 nucleotides align to TRBD2. Germline CDR1 DFQATT, CDR2 SNEGSKA (reference sequence). After removal of 4 bases from V and 2 bases from J, the junction contained 11 bases not matched to a gene. The CDR3 consists of 18 residues. The CDR3 sequence is CSATSGTSGSSYTDTQYF. Written as DNA, the CDR3 is TGCAGTGCTACCAGCGGGACTAGCGGGAGCTCCTACACAGATACGCAGTATTTT.

The CDR3: CAWGQGVYEQYF. The CDR3 bases are TGTGCCTGGGGACAGGGGGTGTACGAGCAGTACTTC. The rearrangement links TRBV7-9 to TRBJ2-7; 11 bases line up with TRBD1. There are 12 residues in the CDR3. V lost 11 bases to trimming and J lost 4 bases; unmatched junction nucleotides: 4. In germline, CDR1 is SEHNR, CDR2 FQNEAQ (reference sequence).

This chain uses TRBV12-3 or TRBV12-4 with TRBJ1-5; D call uncertain. There are 15 residues in the CDR3. V lost 5 bases and J 4 bases, leaving 15 bases between the germline ends. CDR3 region: CASSLQTATNQPQHF. The CDR3 DNA is TGTGCCAGCAGTCTACAGACGGCGACGAATCAGCCCCAGCATTTT.

In this sample, this clonotype turned up once. This could be a read error, since a much larger clone is one nucleotide away. The gene calls are TRBV6-1 and TRBJ2-3; a possible D gene is TRBD1 (6 bases). CDR3 size: 15 residues. V shed 4 bases and J shed 2 bases, with 13 bases lying between them. Per the germline V gene, CDR1 is MNHNS and CDR2 is SASEGT. The CDR3 is CASSADSSITDTQYF. As DNA, the CDR3 is TGTGCCAGCAGTGCGGACAGCTCTATCACAGATACGCAGTATTTT.

This clonotype showed up many times. The gene calls are TRBV14 and TRBJ1-1, with unresolved D. From germline, CDR1 is SGHDN and CDR2 FVKESK. The V end lost 3 bases, the J end lost 5 bases, and 13 bases lay between the germline ends. The CDR3 sequence is 14 residues long. CDR3 bases: TGTGCCAGCAGCCAGATTGGCTTGCGGACTGAAGCTTTCTTT. This gives the protein CASSQIGLRTEAFF.

V usage is TRBV10-3 and J usage is TRBJ1-2; D is ambiguous. The CDR3 is 13 amino acids. The V gene lost 11 bases and the J gene lost 5 bases, with 18 bases spanning the gap. The germline CDR1 and CDR2 sequences are ENHRY and SYGVKD. CDR3 nucleotides: TGTGCCTTCAATGATAGGAACGGATATGGCTACACCTTC. Amino acids: CAFNDRNGYGYTF.

This clonotype has a count of ten or more. The V and J genes are TRBV6-5 and TRBJ1-1; D gene ambiguous. CDR1 is MNHEY and CDR2 is SVGAGI in the germline V gene. The CDR3 has 12 residues. Deletions cut 4 bases from V and 10 bases from J, with 13 bases between. The CDR3 reads CASSSVGVGAFF. The DNA for the CDR3 is TGTGCCAGCAGTTCCGTCGGGGTGGGAGCTTTCTTT.

The rearrangement links TRBV29-1 to TRBJ1-1; D gene ambiguous. Trimming pared 7 bases from V and 4 bases from J, leaving 10 bases between. Germline CDR1 reads SQVTM; CDR2 reads ANQGSEA. The CDR3 consists of 11 residues. Here the CDR3 reads CSGRWSTEAFF. CDR3 nucleotide sequence: TGCAGCGGAAGATGGAGCACTGAAGCTTTCTTT.

This clonotype was found many times. This chain joins TRBV5-6 and TRBJ2-7; D may be TRBD1 (6 bases). Germline-derived CDR1 and CDR2 are SGHDT and YYEEEE. This CDR3 spans 15 amino acids. The V gene lost 0 bases and the J gene lost 5 bases, with 15 bases spanning the gap. The CDR3 region has the DNA TGTGCCAGCAGCTTGGGGGCAGGGGAACGCCACGAGCAGTACTTC. It translates to CASSLGAGERHEQYF.

This clonotype came up many times. The chain recombines TRBV12-3 or TRBV12-4 with TRBJ2-7; D perhaps matches TRBD1 (5 bases). The CDR3 extends over 13 amino acids. The germline V and J ends were trimmed by 3 bases and 2 bases, with 8 bases remaining between them. The CDR3: CASSFQGPYEQYF. The CDR3 nucleotides are TGTGCCAGCAGTTTTCAGGGCCCCTACGAGCAGTACTTC.

V usage is TRBV13 and J usage is TRBJ1-5; D gene unclear. CDR1 and CDR2 (germline): PRHDT, FYEKMQ (reference sequence). The CDR3 extends over 16 amino acids. The V end lost 2 bases, the J end lost 9 bases, and 20 bases lay between the germline ends. This chain's CDR3 is CASSLLGQAHHLPQHF. In nucleotides, the CDR3 is TGTGCCAGCAGCTTATTGGGCCAGGCCCACCATCTGCCCCAGCATTTT.

In this sample, this clonotype turned up once. This chain connects TRBV2 to TRBJ1-5; D remains unclear. Germline V CDR1 and CDR2: SNHLY, FYNNEI. V shed 6 bases and J shed 5 bases, with 5 bases lying between them. The CDR3 covers 11 residues. The CDR3: CASRMDQPQHF. CDR3 coding DNA: TGTGCCAGCAGGATGGATCAGCCCCAGCATTTT.

This clonotype was counted ten times or more. The rearrangement links TRBV19 to TRBJ1-6; D not resolved. CDR1 is LNHDA and CDR2 is SQIVND in the germline V gene (reference sequence). The CDR3 covers 14 residues. Trimming stripped 6 bases from V and 7 bases from J, with 13 bases between. CDR3 loop: CASRGWIENSPLHF. The CDR3 nucleotides are TGTGCCAGTAGGGGGTGGATTGAGAATTCACCCCTCCACTTT.